This T cell receptor beta chain was recorded in a study of tumor-infiltrating lymphocytes in primary liver carcinoma. General study results and limits: Tumors carried a top-250-clone fraction significantly exceeding that of blood (p = 0.039). Samples, which were bulk and unsorted, did not allow CD4+ and CD8+ repertoires to be compared.

The source of the blood RNA was unsorted whole blood, and germline DNA was extracted as well. Total RNA (roughly 550 ng) served as template for TCR beta cDNA synthesis primed by a constant-region primer. ARM-PCR was slightly modified, and three nested multiplex PCR rounds with it gave rise to the TCR beta libraries. Each CDR3 protein is one row after TCRdb ran MiXCR on the multiplex PCR reads. Counted here are approximately 320,000 distinct CDR3 sequences, approximately 58% occurring once; the ten biggest clones make up about 15%. With respect to this clonotype: Its target is not known.

Material: peripheral blood. This receptor was obtained from a woman under 40 with primary liver carcinoma and hepatitis B virus infection.

CDR3: CASSLTGGHQPQHF. In DNA form, the CDR3 reads TGCGCCAGCAGCTTAACAGGGGGCCATCAGCCCCAGCATTTT. The chain recombines TRBV5-1 with TRBJ1-5; the match to TRBD1 covers 9 bases. Germline CDR1 and CDR2: SGHRS and YFSETQ. The junction had 2 bases not matched to a gene; V was cut back by 2 bases and J by 5 bases. There are 14 residues in the CDR3. The full variable domain, with the rest looked up from reference TRBV5-1 and TRBJ1-5, is KAGVTQTPRYLIKTRGQQVTLSCSPISGHRSVSWYQQTPGQGLQFLFEYFSETQRNKGNFPGRFSGRQFSNSRSEMNVSTLELGDSALYLCASSLTGGHQPQHFGDGTRLSIL.